This TCR beta chain was found in a study of blood T cell repertoires in COVID-19. Study details: PBMCs, B-cell-depleted T cells, or T cells provided the cDNA or gDNA that made up the material.

In the authors' workflow: Nucleated cell number was recorded as an estimate derived from reference gene primer amplification. Clones were read by immunoSEQ multiplex PCR, and TCRdb kept only the in-frame ones, dropping some. V and J calls and clone size are as listed in that table; D and trimming were resolved from the DNA. Of roughly 26,000 clones listed, 75% to 85% are singletons. Trimming removed 5 bases from V and 8 bases from J; junction bases left unmatched: 7. Germline V CDR1 and CDR2: SGHRS, YFSETQ. The CDR3 consists of 13 residues. The TCR was taken from a human donor in a cohort sampled during active COVID-19. Sequencing was performed on peripheral blood. The chain links TRBV5-1 to TRBJ1-1; 9 positions agree with TRBD1. This CDR3 is CASSRDRELEAFF. In nucleotides, the CDR3 is TGCGCCAGCAGTCGGGACAGGGAGTTAGAAGCTTTCTTT.